This T cell receptor beta chain emerged from a study of blood T cell repertoires in COVID-19 (TCRdb year 2020). In the study overall: Collaborator samples came from the United States, Italy and Spain and covered acute and convalescent phases of COVID-19. The material from the prospective study consisted of cDNA or gDNA derived from T cells, B-cell-depleted T cells, or PBMCs. Deeply sampled blood TCRbeta repertoires from subjects exposed to, actively infected with, or recovered from COVID-19 were included in the dataset. The repertoires were made available in a free public database intended to serve as a resource for research on the immune response to SARS-CoV-2. Samples came from the ongoing ImmuneRACE study (first 160 participants) plus 1,254 subjects from 6 global collaborators. The sample metadata nearly always contained a de-identified subject ID, COVID-19 status, age in years and sex. Where available, HLA class I and class II types were taken from metadata supplied by the sample provider and were not determined by assay-based typing.

The immunoSEQ Assay, a bias-controlled multiplex PCR, was used to amplify TCRbeta CDR3 regions from genomic DNA. In the original analysis: The number of nucleated cells in each sample was estimated from the amplification of reference gene primers within the assay. Sequence reads were collapsed and filtered to measure the absolute abundance of every unique TCRbeta CDR3 rearrangement. Productive Simpson clonality was computed per sample as the square root of Simpson's diversity index over productive rearrangements. TCRdb mirrors the immuneACCESS table, restricted to in-frame sequences. Some clones are absent from its copies; in checked studies, under half trace to an unresolved V gene, and the reason for the others is unknown. V, J and clone size were drawn from that table, and D and trimming were deduced from the DNA. The sample table lists about 370,000 clones, 75% to 90% of them with a count of one. The ten largest clones add up to less than 1.2% of the sample.

Summary of the overall study and its limitations: The quantity of clinical and demographic metadata differed by source and by participant and was supplied without curation.

Of note for this clone: No antigen is known for it. Base qualities are not at hand, and no much larger clone is one base apart.

Unmatched junction bases come to 12, with V trimmed by 10 bases and J by 1 base. CDR1 MGHDK and CDR2 SYGVNS are derived from the germline V gene. The CDR3 covers 17 residues, taking in both the cysteine and the phenylalanine. The sequence is cut down to CDR3 DNA, 51 bases in frame from base 1. Participants in the prospective study were enrolled through a virtual design, were aged about 18 to 90 years, and lived in approximately 24 United States geographic areas. In the prospective study, cohorts were assigned on the basis of participant-reported clinical history obtained from a screening survey and a study questionnaire. Recovered participants in ImmuneRACE Cohort 3 were defined as having two consecutive negative NP/OP PCR tests, clearance from a healthcare professional, or resolution of symptoms. Each participant in the prospective study had whole blood, serum and a nasopharyngeal or oropharyngeal swab collected by mobile phlebotomists. Participants in the prospective study had the option to provide additional blood draws and questionnaires over a 2-month period. Prospective study blood samples were shipped either frozen or at room temperature before DNA extraction.

The sequence was collected from a man aged 18-30 years who had recovered from COVID-19. This chain joins TRBV25-1 to TRBJ1-5, with 11 middle bases fitting TRBD1. Sequenced input: PBMCs or T cells enriched from blood (not recorded which). At the DNA level, the sequence is TGTGCCACCTCGAAGGGACAGGGGGGATGGAGCAATCAGCCCCAGCATTTT. This translates into CATSKGQGGWSNQPQHF.